This is a list of T cell receptor beta chains from one sample in a study of human T cells and chemical hapten exposure. TCRdb redid the calling of the RACE reads with MiXCR, one entry per CDR3 protein. The table lists under 450,000 distinct CDR3 sequences, about 6% of them singletons. Sequenced material: whole blood, taken in connection with sensitization to the hapten diphenylcyclopropenone (DPC). Every receptor here comes from a woman aged 18-30 years with alopecia areata. Some clones in this sample may be carry-over from other donors' samples. Each CDR3 is given without its conserved first and last residue. Fields, in order: V gene, J gene, CDR3 length, CDR3 protein.

TRBV18	TRBJ1-5	14	ASSPLQGEGGQPQH
TRBV6-5	TRBJ2-1	14	ASSYSSGMEFNEQF
TRBV4-3	TRBJ1-6	16	ASSQESKTGSYNSPLH
TRBV5-4	TRBJ1-1	12	ASSFKGMGTEAF
TRBV5-6	TRBJ2-7	12	ASSFGHGPYEQY
TRBV20-1	TRBJ2-3	11	SASAAHSGTQY
TRBV27	TRBJ1-1	14	ASRTETGDEVTEAF
TRBV25-1	TRBJ1-2	12	ASSSRGTAYGYT
TRBV27	TRBJ1-1	12	ASSLSGRVTEAF
TRBV4-2	TRBJ2-3	13	ASSQDWESTDTQY
TRBV7-9	TRBJ2-5	13	ASSRDRPGEETQY
TRBV6-5	TRBJ2-5	15	ASSYGERHARQETQY
TRBV28	TRBJ1-5	12	ASSLAMDYQPQH
TRBV3-1	TRBJ1-1	11	ASSQDYRGEAF
TRBV7-7	TRBJ1-1	11	ASSSQAGAEAF
TRBV7-2	TRBJ1-1	12	ASIPSYGTGEAF
TRBV6-2/TRBV6-3	TRBJ2-3	12	ASSYGLNTYTQY
TRBV4-2	TRBJ2-5	13	ASSPSGALQETQY
TRBV5-1	TRBJ1-2	14	ASSFTTPIWGYGYT
TRBV4-3	TRBJ1-6	15	ASSRQPGTADNSPLH
TRBV7-8	TRBJ1-4	13	ASRERGRTNEKLF
TRBV18	TRBJ2-3	13	ASSRQRTSTDTQY
TRBV12-3/TRBV12-4	TRBJ2-1	10	ASSLEGRKQF
TRBV7-9	TRBJ1-2	10	ASSDNRDGYT
TRBV3-1	TRBJ2-6	17	ASSQVGRGGISGANVLT
TRBV9	TRBJ2-3	12	ASSVVWRSDTQY
TRBV7-6	TRBJ2-1	13	ASRKGLADYNEQF
TRBV21-1	TRBJ2-6	13	ASNDSGVGANVLT
TRBV12-3/TRBV12-4	TRBJ2-1	8	ASKGTEQF
TRBV6-6	TRBJ1-2	15	ASSTRDFWGADYGYT
TRBV7-9	TRBJ2-3	17	ASSPRLAGGSRATDTQY
TRBV6-2/TRBV6-3	TRBJ2-7	11	ASSVDPAYEQY
TRBV18	TRBJ1-1	12	AGNSGTGDTEAF
TRBV11-1	TRBJ2-3	13	ASGGSNSVTDTQY
TRBV2	TRBJ2-1	10	ASSPTGDEQF
TRBV18	TRBJ1-5	12	ASSPPVRNQPQH
TRBV5-6	TRBJ2-1	12	ASSPSASNNEQF
TRBV4-2	TRBJ2-3	14	ASSQVPSGGTDTQY
TRBV12-3/TRBV12-4	TRBJ1-4	14	ASSQQGGATNEKLF
TRBV3-1	TRBJ2-7	13	ASSLDRAYSYEQY
TRBV27	TRBJ1-2	14	ASSPLSDRLNYGYT